The present TCR beta chain was sequenced within a study of molecular identifiers for immune sequencing clone quantification. Study context: Sequencing covered four of five parts into which replicate RNA from about 20,000 or 100,000 naive CD8 cells was split.

Looked up from germline, CDR1 is LGHNA and CDR2 is YSLEER. This CDR3 is 20 amino acids long. Germline trimming cut 0 bases from V and 0 bases from J; bases unmatched to any gene: 14. Naive CD8 T cells were FACS-sorted by CD8+CD4-CCR7+CD45RA+ markers. The use of previously described methods and listed TCR primers produced the bulk TCR libraries. TCRdb re-derived calls from the PCR reads in MiXCR, one entry per CDR3 protein. Of about 640,000 distinct CDR3 sequences listed, just under 20% were seen once; the top ten hold roughly 0.83%. The sample was naive CD8+ T cells from blood, with Jurkat cell RNA spiked in. Subset specified: FACS-sorted CD8+CD4-CCR7+CD45RA+ naive T cells. This clonotype was sampled from a human donor in good health. Some libraries in this study had Jurkat cell RNA spiked in. The chain recombines TRBV4-3 with TRBJ2-3; 8 positions match TRBD2. CDR3 sequence reads: CASSQDFGPGGVFSTDTQYF. In nucleotides, the CDR3 is TGCGCCAGCAGCCAAGATTTCGGCCCGGGGGGGGTTTTTAGCACAGATACGCAGTATTTT.